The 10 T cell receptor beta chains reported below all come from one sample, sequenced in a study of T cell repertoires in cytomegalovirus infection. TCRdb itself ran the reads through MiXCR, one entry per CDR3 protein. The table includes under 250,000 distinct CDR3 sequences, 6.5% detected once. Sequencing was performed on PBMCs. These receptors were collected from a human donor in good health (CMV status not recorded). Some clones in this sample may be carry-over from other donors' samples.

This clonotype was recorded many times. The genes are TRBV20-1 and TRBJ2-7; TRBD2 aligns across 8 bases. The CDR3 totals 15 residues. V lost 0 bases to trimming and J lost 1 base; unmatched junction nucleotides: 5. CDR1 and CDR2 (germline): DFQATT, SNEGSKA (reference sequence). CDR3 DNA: TGCAGTGCTAGAGACCCCAGCGGGGGTTCCTACGAGCAGTACTTC. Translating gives CSARDPSGGSYEQYF.

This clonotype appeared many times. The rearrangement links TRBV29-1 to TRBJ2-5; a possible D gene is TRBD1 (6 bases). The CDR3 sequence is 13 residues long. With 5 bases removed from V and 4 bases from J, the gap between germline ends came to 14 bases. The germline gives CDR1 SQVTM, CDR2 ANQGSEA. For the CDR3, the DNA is TGCAGCGTTTCTCAGGGGATGAGAGAGACCCAGTACTTC. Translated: CSVSQGMRETQYF.

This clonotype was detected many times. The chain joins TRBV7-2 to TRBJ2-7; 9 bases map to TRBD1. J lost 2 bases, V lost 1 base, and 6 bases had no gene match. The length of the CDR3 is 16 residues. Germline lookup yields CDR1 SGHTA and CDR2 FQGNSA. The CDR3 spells CASSLGRRQGAYEQYF. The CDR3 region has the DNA TGTGCCAGCAGCTTAGGGAGGAGACAGGGGGCCTACGAGCAGTACTTC.

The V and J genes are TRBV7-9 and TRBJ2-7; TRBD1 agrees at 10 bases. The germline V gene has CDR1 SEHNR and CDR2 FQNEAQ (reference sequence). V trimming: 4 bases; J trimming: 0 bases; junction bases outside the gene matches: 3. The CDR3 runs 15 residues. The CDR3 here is CASSSGQGTSYEQYF. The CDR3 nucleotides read TGTGCCAGCAGCTCGGGACAGGGGACCTCCTACGAGCAGTACTTC.

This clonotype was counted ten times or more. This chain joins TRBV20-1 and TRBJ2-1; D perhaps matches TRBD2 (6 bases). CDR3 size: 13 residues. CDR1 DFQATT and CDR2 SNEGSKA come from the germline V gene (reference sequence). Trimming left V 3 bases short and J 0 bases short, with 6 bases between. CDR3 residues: CSASGSSYNEQFF. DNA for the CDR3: TGCAGTGCTAGCGGGAGCTCCTACAATGAGCAGTTCTTC.

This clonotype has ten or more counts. The CDR3 loop reads CSASRTNFPLEAFF. CDR3 nucleotides: TGCAGTGCTAGTAGAACCAATTTCCCTCTTGAAGCTTTCTTT. The chain combines TRBV20-1 with TRBJ1-1; D unresolved. Trimming removed 3 bases from V and 7 bases from J, with 18 bases in between. CDR1 is DFQATT and CDR2 is SNEGSKA in the germline V gene (reference sequence). CDR3 length: 14 amino acids.

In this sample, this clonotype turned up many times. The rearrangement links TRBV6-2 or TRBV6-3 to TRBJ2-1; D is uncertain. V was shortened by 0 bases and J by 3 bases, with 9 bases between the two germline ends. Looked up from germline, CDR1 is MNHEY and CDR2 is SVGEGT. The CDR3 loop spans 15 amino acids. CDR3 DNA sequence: TGTGCCAGCAGTTACTCGACGTCCAGCTACAATGAGCAGTTCTTC. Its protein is CASSYSTSSYNEQFF.

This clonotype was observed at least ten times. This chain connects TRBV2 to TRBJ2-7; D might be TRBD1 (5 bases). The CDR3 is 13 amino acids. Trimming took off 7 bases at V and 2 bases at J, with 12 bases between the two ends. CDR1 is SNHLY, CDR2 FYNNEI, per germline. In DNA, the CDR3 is TGTGCCAGCACGTTAGACAGTACCTACGAGCAGTACTTC. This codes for CASTLDSTYEQYF.

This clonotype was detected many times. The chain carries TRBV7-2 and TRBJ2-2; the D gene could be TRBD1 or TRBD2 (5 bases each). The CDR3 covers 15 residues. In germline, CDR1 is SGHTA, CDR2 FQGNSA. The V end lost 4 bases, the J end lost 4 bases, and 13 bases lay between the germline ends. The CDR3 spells CASSYRDRFTGELFF. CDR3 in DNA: TGTGCCAGCAGCTACCGGGACCGCTTCACCGGGGAGCTGTTTTTT.

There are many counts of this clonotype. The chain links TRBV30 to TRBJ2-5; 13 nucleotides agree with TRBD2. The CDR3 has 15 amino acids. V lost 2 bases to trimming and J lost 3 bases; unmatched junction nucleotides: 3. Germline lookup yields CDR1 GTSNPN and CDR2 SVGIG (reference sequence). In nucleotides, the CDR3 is TGTGCCTGGAGTCCTGGGACTAGCGGGGAAGAGACCCAGTACTTC. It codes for CAWSPGTSGEETQYF.